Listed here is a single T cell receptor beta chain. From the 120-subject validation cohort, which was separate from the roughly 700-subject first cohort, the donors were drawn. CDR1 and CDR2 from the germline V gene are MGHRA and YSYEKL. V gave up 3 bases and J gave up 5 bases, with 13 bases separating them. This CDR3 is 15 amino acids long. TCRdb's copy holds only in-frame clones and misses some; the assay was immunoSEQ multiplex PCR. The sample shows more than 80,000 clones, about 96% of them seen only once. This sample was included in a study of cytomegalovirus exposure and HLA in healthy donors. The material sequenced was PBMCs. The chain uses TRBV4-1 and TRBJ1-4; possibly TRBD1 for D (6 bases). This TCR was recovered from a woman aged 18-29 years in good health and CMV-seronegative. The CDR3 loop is CASSQKNRENEKLFF. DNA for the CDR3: TGCGCCAGCAGCCAGAAAAACAGGGAAAATGAAAAACTGTTTTTT.